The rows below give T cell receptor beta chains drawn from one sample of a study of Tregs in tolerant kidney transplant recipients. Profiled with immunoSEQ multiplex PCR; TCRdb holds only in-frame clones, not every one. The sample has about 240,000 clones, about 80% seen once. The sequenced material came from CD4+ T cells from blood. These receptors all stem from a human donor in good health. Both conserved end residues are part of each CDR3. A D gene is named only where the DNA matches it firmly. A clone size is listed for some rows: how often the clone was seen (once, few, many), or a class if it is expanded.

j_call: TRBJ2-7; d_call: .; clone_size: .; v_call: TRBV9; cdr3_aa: CASSVGQGNQYEQYF; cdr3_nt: TGTGCCAGCAGCGTAGGCCAGGGTAACCAATACGAGCAGTACTTC
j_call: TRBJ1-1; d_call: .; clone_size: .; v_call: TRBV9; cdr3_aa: CASSPEWVGAEAFF; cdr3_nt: TGTGCCAGCAGCCCCGAATGGGTGGGAGCTGAAGCTTTCTTT
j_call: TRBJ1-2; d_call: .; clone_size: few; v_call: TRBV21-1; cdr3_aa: CASSKGTANYGYTF; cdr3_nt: TGTGCCAGCAGCAAAGGGACAGCTAACTATGGCTACACCTTC
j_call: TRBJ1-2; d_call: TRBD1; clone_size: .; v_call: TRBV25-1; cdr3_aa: CASSEYQGAVGGYTF; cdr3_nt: TGTGCCAGCAGTGAATATCAGGGGGCGGTTGGTGGCTACACCTTC
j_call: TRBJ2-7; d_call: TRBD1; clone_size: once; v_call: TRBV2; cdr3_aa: CASSFGQGGLYEQYF; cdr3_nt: TGTGCCAGCAGCTTCGGACAGGGGGGGCTTTACGAGCAGTACTTC
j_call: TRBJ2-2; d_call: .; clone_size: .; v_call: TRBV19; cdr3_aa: CASILKDTGELFF; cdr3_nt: TGTGCCAGTATCCTGAAGGATACCGGGGAGCTGTTTTTT
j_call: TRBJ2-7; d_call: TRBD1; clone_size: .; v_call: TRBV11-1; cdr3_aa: CASSYDLQGALREQYF; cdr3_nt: TGTGCCAGCAGCTACGACCTGCAGGGGGCGCTTCGCGAGCAGTACTTC
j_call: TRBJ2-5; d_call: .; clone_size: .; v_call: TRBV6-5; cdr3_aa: CASSYSTGVQETQYF; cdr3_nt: TGTGCCAGCAGTTACTCGACGGGGGTCCAAGAGACCCAGTACTTC
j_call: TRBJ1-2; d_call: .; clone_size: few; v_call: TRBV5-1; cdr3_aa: CASSPAPDNYGYTF; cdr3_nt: TGCGCCAGCAGCCCCGCCCCAGATAACTATGGCTACACCTTC
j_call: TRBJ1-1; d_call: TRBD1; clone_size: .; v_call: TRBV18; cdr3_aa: CASSPLMQGGTEAFF; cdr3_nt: TGTGCCAGCTCACCACTGATGCAGGGGGGCACTGAAGCTTTCTTT
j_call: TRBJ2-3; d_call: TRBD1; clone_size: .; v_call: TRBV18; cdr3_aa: CASSPSGGPSTDTQYF; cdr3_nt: TGTGCCAGCTCACCGTCAGGGGGCCCTAGCACAGATACGCAGTATTTT
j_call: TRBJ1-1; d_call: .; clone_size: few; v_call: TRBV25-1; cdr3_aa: CASMKNTEAFF; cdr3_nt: TGTGCCAGCATGAAGAACACTGAAGCTTTCTTT
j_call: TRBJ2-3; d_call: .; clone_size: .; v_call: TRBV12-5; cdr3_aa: CASGSGSYTDTQYF; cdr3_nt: TGTGCTAGTGGTTCCGGCAGCTACACAGATACGCAGTATTTT
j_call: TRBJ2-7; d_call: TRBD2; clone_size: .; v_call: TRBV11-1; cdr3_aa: CVSSFWTSSYEQYF; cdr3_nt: TGTGTCAGCAGCTTCTGGACTAGCTCCTACGAGCAGTACTTC
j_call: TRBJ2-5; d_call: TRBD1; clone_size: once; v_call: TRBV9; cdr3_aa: CASSFRTGGIETQYF; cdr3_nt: TGTGCCAGCAGCTTCCGGACAGGGGGGATAGAGACCCAGTACTTC
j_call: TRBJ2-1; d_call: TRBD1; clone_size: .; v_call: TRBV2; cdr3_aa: CASSPRDRAYNEQFF; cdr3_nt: TGTGCCAGCAGTCCCCGGGACAGGGCTTACAATGAGCAGTTCTTC
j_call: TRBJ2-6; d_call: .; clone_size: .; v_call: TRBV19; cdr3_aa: CASSGTFVSGANVLTF; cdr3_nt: TGTGCCAGTTCCGGGACTTTTGTCTCTGGGGCCAACGTCCTGACTTTC
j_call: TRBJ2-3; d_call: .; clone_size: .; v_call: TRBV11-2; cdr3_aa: CASSRERDTQYF; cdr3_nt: TGTGCCAGCAGCCGGGAAAGAGATACGCAGTATTTT
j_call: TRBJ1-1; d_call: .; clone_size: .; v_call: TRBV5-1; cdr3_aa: CASSLDPSTEAFF; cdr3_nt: TGCGCCAGCAGCTTGGACCCGAGCACTGAAGCTTTCTTT
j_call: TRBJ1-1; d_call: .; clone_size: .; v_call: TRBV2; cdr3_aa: CASSELRLNTEAFF; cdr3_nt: TGTGCCAGCAGTGAATTACGGTTAAACACTGAAGCTTTCTTT
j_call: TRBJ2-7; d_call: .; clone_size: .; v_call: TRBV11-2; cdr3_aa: CASSLVPSYEQYF; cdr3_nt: TGTGCCAGCAGCTTAGTCCCCTCTTACGAGCAGTACTTC
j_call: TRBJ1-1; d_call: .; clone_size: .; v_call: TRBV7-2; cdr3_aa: CASSMGRELEAFF; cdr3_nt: TGTGCCAGCAGCATGGGACGGGAACTTGAAGCTTTCTTT
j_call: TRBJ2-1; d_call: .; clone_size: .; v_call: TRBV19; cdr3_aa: CASSFRDTLYNEQFF; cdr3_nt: TGTGCCAGTAGCTTCCGGGACACCTTGTACAATGAGCAGTTCTTC
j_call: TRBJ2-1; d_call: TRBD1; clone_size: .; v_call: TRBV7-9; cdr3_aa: CASSPRTGIGQGGFF; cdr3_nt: TGTGCCAGCAGCCCTCGGACAGGGATCGGGCAGGGCGGCTTCTTC
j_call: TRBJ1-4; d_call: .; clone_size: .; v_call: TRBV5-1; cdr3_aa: CASSLDGRTPFF; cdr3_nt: TGCGCCAGCAGCTTGGATGGACGGACTCCGTTTTTT
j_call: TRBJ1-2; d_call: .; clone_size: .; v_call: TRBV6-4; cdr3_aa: CASSAVGGVYGYTF; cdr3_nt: TGTGCCAGCAGTGCCGTGGGGGGCGTATATGGCTACACCTTC
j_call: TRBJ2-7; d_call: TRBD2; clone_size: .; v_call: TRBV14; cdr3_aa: CASSQYSGRIRDEQYF; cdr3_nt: TGTGCCAGCAGCCAATATAGCGGGAGAATCCGGGACGAGCAGTACTTC
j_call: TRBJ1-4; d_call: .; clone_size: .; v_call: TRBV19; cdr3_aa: CASSFVRIGDEKLFF; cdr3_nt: TGTGCCAGTAGTTTTGTTAGGATCGGGGATGAAAAACTGTTTTTT
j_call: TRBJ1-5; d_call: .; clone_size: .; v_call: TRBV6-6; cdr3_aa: CASKAGVNQPQHF; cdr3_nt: TGTGCCAGCAAGGCAGGGGTAAATCAGCCCCAGCATTTT
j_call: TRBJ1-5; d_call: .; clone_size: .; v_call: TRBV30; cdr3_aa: CAWSVPGGGDQPQHF; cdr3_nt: TGTGCCTGGAGTGTACCGGGTGGCGGGGATCAGCCCCAGCATTTT
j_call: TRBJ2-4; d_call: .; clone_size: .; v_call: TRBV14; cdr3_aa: CASSQVDGGENIQYF; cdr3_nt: TGTGCCAGCAGCCAAGTGGACGGGGGTGAAAACATTCAGTACTTC
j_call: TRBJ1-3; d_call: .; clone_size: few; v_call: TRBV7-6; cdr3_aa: CASSLAQGKGNTIYF; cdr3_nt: TGTGCCAGCAGCTTAGCGCAGGGTAAAGGAAACACCATATATTTT
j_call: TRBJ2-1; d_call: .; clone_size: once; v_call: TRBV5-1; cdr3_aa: CASSPGTEGNEQFF; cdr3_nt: TGCGCCAGCAGCCCCGGTACGGAGGGGAATGAGCAGTTCTTC
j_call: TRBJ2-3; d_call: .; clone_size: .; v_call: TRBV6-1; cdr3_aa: CASSRELVPDTQYF; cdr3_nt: TGTGCCAGCAGTCGGGAGTTAGTCCCCGATACGCAGTATTTT
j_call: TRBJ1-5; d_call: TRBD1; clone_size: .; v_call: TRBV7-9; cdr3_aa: CASSLTGTEPPQHF; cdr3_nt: TGTGCCAGCAGCTTAACCGGGACAGAGCCGCCCCAGCATTTT
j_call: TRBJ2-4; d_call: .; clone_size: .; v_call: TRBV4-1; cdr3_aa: CASSPSSTEAKNIQYF; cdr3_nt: TGCGCCAGCAGCCCCTCATCGACGGAGGCCAAAAACATTCAGTACTTC
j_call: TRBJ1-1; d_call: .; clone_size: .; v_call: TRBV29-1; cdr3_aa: CSVEEGPGTNTEAFF; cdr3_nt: TGCAGCGTTGAAGAGGGGCCAGGGACGAACACTGAAGCTTTCTTT
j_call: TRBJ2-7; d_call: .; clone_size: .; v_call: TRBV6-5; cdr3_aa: CASSSTMGREQYF; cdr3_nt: TGTGCCAGCAGTTCAACCATGGGGAGAGAGCAGTACTTC
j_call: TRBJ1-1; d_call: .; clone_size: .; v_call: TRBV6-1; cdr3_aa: CASSSPGRNTEAFF; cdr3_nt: TGTGCCAGCAGTTCACCGGGACGGAACACTGAAGCTTTCTTT
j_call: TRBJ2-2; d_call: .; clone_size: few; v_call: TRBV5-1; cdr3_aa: CASSLAAGYGGELFF; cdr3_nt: TGCGCCAGCAGCTTGGCGGCAGGGTACGGCGGGGAGCTGTTTTTT
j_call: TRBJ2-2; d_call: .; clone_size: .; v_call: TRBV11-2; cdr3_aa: CASSYYRGGPNTGELFF; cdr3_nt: TGTGCCAGCAGCTACTACAGGGGAGGTCCGAACACCGGGGAGCTGTTTTTT
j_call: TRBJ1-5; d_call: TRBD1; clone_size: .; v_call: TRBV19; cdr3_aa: CASKAGQDNQPQHF; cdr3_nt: TGTGCCAGTAAAGCGGGACAGGACAATCAGCCCCAGCATTTT
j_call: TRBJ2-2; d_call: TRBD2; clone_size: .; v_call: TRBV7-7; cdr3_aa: CASSPWTSGPTSTGELFF; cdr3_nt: TGTGCTAGCAGCCCCTGGACTAGCGGGCCTACTTCAACCGGGGAGCTGTTTTTT
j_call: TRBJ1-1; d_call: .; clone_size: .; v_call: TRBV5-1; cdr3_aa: CASSFGGSNTEAFF; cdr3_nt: TGCGCCAGCAGCTTTGGCGGCTCGAACACTGAAGCTTTCTTT
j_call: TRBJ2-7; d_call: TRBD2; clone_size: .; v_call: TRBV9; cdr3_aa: CASSVTSANYEQYF; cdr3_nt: TGTGCCAGCAGCGTGACTAGCGCGAACTACGAGCAGTACTTC
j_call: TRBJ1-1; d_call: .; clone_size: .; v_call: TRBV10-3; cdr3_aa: CAISELGPEAFF; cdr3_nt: TGTGCCATCAGTGAGTTAGGGCCTGAAGCTTTCTTT
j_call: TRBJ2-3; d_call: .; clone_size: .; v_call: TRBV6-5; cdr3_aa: CASSYGGGQSTDTQYF; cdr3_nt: TGTGCCAGCAGTTATGGGGGGGGCCAATCCACAGATACGCAGTATTTT
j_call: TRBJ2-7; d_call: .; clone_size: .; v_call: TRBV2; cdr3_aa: CASSETSSSYEQYF; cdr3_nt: TGTGCCAGCAGTGAGACCAGTAGCTCCTACGAGCAGTACTTC
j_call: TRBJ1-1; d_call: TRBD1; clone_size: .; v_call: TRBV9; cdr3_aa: CASSSRQGNTEAFF; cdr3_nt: TGTGCCAGCAGCTCCAGACAGGGTAACACTGAAGCTTTCTTT
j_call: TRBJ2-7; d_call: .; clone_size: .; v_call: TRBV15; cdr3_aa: CATSRAGQLSYEQYF; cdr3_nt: TGTGCCACCAGCAGGGCGGGACAGTTGTCCTACGAGCAGTACTTC
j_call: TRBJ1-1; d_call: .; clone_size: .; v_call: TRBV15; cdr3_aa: CATSRWGPINNTEAFF; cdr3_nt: TGTGCCACCAGCAGATGGGGTCCTATTAATAACACTGAAGCTTTCTTT
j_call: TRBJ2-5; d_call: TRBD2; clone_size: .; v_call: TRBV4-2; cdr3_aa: CASSRERGGTSGRRGYQETQYF; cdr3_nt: TGTGCCAGCAGCCGCGAAAGAGGGGGGACTAGCGGGAGAAGAGGGTACCAAGAGACCCAGTACTTC
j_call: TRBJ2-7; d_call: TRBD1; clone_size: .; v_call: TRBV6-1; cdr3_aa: CASSSRTGVLEQYF; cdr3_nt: TGTGCCAGCAGTTCTAGGACAGGGGTTTTAGAGCAGTACTTC
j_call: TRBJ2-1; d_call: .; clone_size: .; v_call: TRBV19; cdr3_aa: CASGQRSYNEQFF; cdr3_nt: TGTGCCAGTGGACAGCGCTCCTACAATGAGCAGTTCTTC
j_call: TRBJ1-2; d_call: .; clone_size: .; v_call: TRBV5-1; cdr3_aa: CASSLALEGGRGYTF; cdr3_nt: TGCGCCAGCAGCTTGGCCCTCGAAGGGGGGCGTGGCTACACCTTC
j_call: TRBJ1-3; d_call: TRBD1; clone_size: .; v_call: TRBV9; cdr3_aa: CASSVDRDTIYF; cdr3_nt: TGTGCCAGCAGCGTGGACAGGGACACCATATATTTT
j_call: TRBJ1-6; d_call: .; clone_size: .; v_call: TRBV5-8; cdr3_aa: CASSLLPASSYNSPLHF; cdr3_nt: TGTGCCAGCAGCTTGCTGCCAGCCAGCTCCTATAATTCACCCCTCCACTTT